This TCR beta chain is drawn from a study of blood T cell repertoires in COVID-19. Study summary: T cells, B-cell-depleted T cells, or PBMCs provided the cDNA or gDNA that served as material.

This clone was found a few times. Trimming took 6 bases from V and 2 from J, leaving 11 bases between them. The CDR3 has 13 residues. Per the germline V gene, CDR1 is MDHEN and CDR2 is SYDVKM. As processed by the authors: Estimation of nucleated cell counts was performed using reference gene primer amplification. TCRdb's table, derived via immunoSEQ multiplex PCR, lists solely in-frame clones and lacks some. V and J calls and clone size come straight from that table; D and trimming were deduced from the DNA. This sample has under 250,000 clones; 84% occur once, and the top ten carry roughly 1.4%. The sequenced sample was peripheral blood. The sequence derives from a woman aged 35 to 49 who had recovered from COVID-19. The V gene is TRBV28, the J gene TRBJ2-7; D perhaps matches TRBD1 (6 bases). The DNA for the CDR3 is TGTGCCAGCAGGTACAGGGTAGCCTACGAGCAGTACTTC. Amino acid sequence: CASRYRVAYEQYF.